This is a list of T cell receptor beta chains from one sample in a study of OX40 agonist ivuxolimab in advanced cancers. This table comes from immunoSEQ multiplex PCR, and its TCRdb copy is limited to in-frame clones, with some not included. Of some 100,000 clones listed, approximately 90% are singletons. The sample consisted of CD4+ or CD8+ T cells sorted from blood, taken in a trial of the OX40 agonist ivuxolimab. Every receptor here comes from an adult with an advanced solid tumor such as melanoma, head and neck, liver or kidney cancer. The CDR3 runs from the conserved cysteine through the conserved F or W. D genes are given only for firm matches. Only some rows state a clone size, as once, few, many or a class for expanded clones.

CDR3 DNA,CDR3 protein,clone size,D gene,J gene,V gene
TGTGCCAGCAGTGAAGCGTGGCGTGAAGGCACCACGAACTATGGCTACACCTTC,CASSEAWREGTTNYGYTF,once,NA,TRBJ1-2,TRBV6-1
TGTGCCAGCAGCTACACGACGGCTGAAGCTTTCTTT,CASSYTTAEAFF,NA,NA,TRBJ1-1,TRBV2
TGTGCCAGTAAGACTAGCCAAGAGACCCAGTACTTC,CASKTSQETQYF,NA,NA,TRBJ2-5,TRBV6-6
TGTGCCAGCAGCCAAGTGGGCGAGGGACAGGGGGCGCGGGATGGCTACACCTTC,CASSQVGEGQGARDGYTF,few,TRBD1,TRBJ1-2,TRBV4-2
TGTGCCAGCAGCCCGGCGACAGGGGGCTACGAGCAGTACTTC,CASSPATGGYEQYF,once,TRBD1,TRBJ2-7,TRBV27
TGTGCCAGCAGGAACACAGGCTATGGCTACACCTTC,CASRNTGYGYTF,once,NA,TRBJ1-2,TRBV6-1
TGTGCCAGCAGCGTAGCTGGGGGGAGAAATCTTTATGGCTACACCTTC,CASSVAGGRNLYGYTF,NA,NA,TRBJ1-2,TRBV9
TGTGCCAGCAGAGGTCCGGGACAGGGAGGAGAGCAGTACTTC,CASRGPGQGGEQYF,NA,TRBD1,TRBJ2-7,TRBV2
TGCGCCAGCAGCCCTAGCGGGAGAACCTACAATGAGCAGTTCTTC,CASSPSGRTYNEQFF,NA,TRBD2,TRBJ2-1,TRBV5-1
TGTGCCTGGCGGAACATGAACACTGAAGCTTTCTTT,CAWRNMNTEAFF,NA,NA,TRBJ1-1,TRBV30
TGTGCCAGCAGTTACGCGGCTGGACAGTTGAACACTGAAGCTTTCTTT,CASSYAAGQLNTEAFF,NA,NA,TRBJ1-1,TRBV6-5
TGTGCCAGCAGCCCCAGGGGCCTCTCTGGGGCCAACGTCCTGACTTTC,CASSPRGLSGANVLTF,NA,NA,TRBJ2-6,TRBV7-9
TGTGCCAGCAGACCTACGAAAGGGGCTATAGTAGCTTTCTTT,CASRPTKGAIVAFF,once,NA,TRBJ1-1,TRBV28
TGTGCCAGCAGCTTGGCTCTATCTAGCACAGATACGCAGTATTTT,CASSLALSSTDTQYF,NA,NA,TRBJ2-3,TRBV5-4
TGTGCCAGCAGCTTGGATCTCCGGGCCACCGGGGAGCTGTTTTTT,CASSLDLRATGELFF,NA,NA,TRBJ2-2,TRBV5-4
TGCGCCAGCAGCCAAGGACAGGGTAACACCGGGGAGCTGTTTTTT,CASSQGQGNTGELFF,NA,TRBD1,TRBJ2-2,TRBV5-1
TGTGCCATCAGTGAGTCACCAGGGGGTACTGAAGCTTTCTTT,CAISESPGGTEAFF,NA,TRBD1,TRBJ1-1,TRBV10-3
TGCGCCAGCAGCTTCGGTAGCAATCAGCCCCAGCATTTT,CASSFGSNQPQHF,NA,NA,TRBJ1-5,TRBV5-1
TGTGCCAGCATGGCGACAACGAACACCGGGGAGCTGTTTTTT,CASMATTNTGELFF,NA,NA,TRBJ2-2,TRBV2
TGTGCCAGCAGTTTAGGGACGAACACTGAAGCTTTCTTT,CASSLGTNTEAFF,NA,NA,TRBJ1-1,TRBV28
TGTGCCAGCAGTCGGACTAGCGGGAGAGGCGAGCAGTACTTC,CASSRTSGRGEQYF,NA,TRBD2,TRBJ2-7,TRBV6-6
TGTGCCAGTACCCGGATCTCTGGAAACACCATATATTTT,CASTRISGNTIYF,NA,NA,TRBJ1-3,TRBV19
TGTGCCAGCAGCCAAGAGAGAGGTAGCGGGAGCACAGATACGCAGTATTTT,CASSQERGSGSTDTQYF,NA,TRBD2,TRBJ2-3,TRBV14
TGTGCCAGCAGTGAAGCTACAGGCTCCTACGAGCAGTACTTC,CASSEATGSYEQYF,once,NA,TRBJ2-7,TRBV6-1
TGCAGCGCGGGGTCCGACACACAAGAGACCCAGTACTTC,CSAGSDTQETQYF,NA,NA,TRBJ2-5,TRBV29-1
TGTGCCAGCAGCCCGGGGACTAGCGGGAGGGTTCGCGAGCAGTACTTC,CASSPGTSGRVREQYF,NA,TRBD2,TRBJ2-7,TRBV7-2